The clone carrying this TCR beta chain was detected only a few times. No antigen is known for it. Amplification targeted TCR beta CDR3 regions from RNA transcripts. When the TCR CDR3 underwent first-round RT-PCR, the HTBI primer set was used. From the multiplex PCR reads, TCRdb called clonotypes with MiXCR, one entry per CDR3 protein. The sample has fewer than 700,000 distinct CDR3 sequences; 16% are singletons. This sample was taken from a study of T cells in Graves' hyperthyroidism and ophthalmopathy. Whole-study findings and limits: Classification by a 13 V-J model distinguished ophthalmopathy from stable hyperthyroidism. Among thyroid clonotypes expanded above 0.001, most also appeared in blood. Ophthalmopathy was model-predicted a median roughly 6.2 months pre-onset.

The CDR3 runs 19 residues. Germline assignment: CDR1 PRHDT and CDR2 FYEKMQ (reference sequence). V shed 6 bases and J 2 bases; nucleotides not matched to a gene: 14. The chain uses TRBV13 and TRBJ2-3; TRBD2 aligns across 13 bases. Sequenced material: blood. This receptor was identified in a woman in her twenties or thirties with Graves' hyperthyroidism. The CDR3 bases are TGTGCCAGCAGTTCGGGACTAGCGGGAAGCGGTTTACTCACAGATACGCAGTATTTT. Its translation: CASSSGLAGSGLLTDTQYF.